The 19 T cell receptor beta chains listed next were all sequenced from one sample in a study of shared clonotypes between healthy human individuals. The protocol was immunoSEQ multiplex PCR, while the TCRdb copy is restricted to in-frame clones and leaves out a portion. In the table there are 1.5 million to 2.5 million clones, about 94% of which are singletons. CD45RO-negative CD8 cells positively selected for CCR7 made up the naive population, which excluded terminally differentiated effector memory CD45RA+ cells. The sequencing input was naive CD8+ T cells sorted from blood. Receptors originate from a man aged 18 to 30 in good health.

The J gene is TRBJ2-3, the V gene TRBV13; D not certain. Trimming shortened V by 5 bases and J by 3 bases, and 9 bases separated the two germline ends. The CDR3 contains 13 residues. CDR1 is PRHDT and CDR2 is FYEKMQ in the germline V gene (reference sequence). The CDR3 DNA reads TGTGCCAGCAGCCCCCCAGGTACAGATACGCAGTATTTT. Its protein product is CASSPPGTDTQYF.

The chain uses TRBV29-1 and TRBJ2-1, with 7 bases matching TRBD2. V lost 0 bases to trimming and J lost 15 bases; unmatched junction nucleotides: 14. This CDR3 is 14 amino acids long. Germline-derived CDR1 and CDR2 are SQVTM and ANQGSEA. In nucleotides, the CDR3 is TGCAGCGTTGAAGACCGTGGGCTGGCGGGAGTTTTGTTCTTC. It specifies CSVEDRGLAGVLFF.

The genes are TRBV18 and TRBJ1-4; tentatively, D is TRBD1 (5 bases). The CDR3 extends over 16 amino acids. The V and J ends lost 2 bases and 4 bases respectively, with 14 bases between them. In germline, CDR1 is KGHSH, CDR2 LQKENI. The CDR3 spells CASSPWGVRDNEKLFF. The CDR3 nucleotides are TGTGCCAGCTCACCATGGGGGGTGCGTGATAATGAAAAACTGTTTTTT.

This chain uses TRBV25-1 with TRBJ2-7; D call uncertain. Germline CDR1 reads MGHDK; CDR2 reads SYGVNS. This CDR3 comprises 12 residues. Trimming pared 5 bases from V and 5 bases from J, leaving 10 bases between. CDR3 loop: CASSPPGDEQYF. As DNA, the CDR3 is TGTGCCAGCAGTCCCCCTGGGGACGAGCAGTACTTC.

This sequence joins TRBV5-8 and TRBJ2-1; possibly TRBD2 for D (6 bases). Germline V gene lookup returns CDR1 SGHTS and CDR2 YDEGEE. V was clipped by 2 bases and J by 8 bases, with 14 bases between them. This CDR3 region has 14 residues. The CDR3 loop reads CASSFLVPGDEQFF. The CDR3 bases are TGTGCCAGCAGCTTTCTCGTCCCGGGGGATGAGCAGTTCTTC. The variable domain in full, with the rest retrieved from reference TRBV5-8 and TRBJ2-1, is EAGVTQSPTHLIKTRGQQATLRCSPISGHTSVYWYQQALGLGLQFLLWYDEGEERNRGNFPPRFSGRQFPNYSSELNVNALELEDSALYLCASSFLVPGDEQFFGPGTRLTVL.

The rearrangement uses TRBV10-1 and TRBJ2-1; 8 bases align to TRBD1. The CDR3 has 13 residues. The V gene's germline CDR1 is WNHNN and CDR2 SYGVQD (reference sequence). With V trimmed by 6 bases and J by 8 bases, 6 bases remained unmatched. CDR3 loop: CASSGQGHYEQFF. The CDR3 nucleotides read TGCGCCAGCAGCGGACAGGGTCACTATGAGCAGTTCTTC.

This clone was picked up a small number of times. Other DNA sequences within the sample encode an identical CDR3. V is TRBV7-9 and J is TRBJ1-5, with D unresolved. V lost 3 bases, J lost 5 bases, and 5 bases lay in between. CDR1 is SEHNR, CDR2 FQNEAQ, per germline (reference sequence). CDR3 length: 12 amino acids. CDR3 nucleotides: TGTGCCAGCAGCTTCTCCGATCAGCCCCAGCATTTT. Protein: CASSFSDQPQHF. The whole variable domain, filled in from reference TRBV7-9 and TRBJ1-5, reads DTGVSQNPRHKITKRGQNVTFRCDPISEHNRLYWYRQTLGQGPEFLTYFQNEAQLEKSRLLSDRFSAERPKGSFSTLEIQRTEQGDSAMYLCASSFSDQPQHFGDGTRLSIL.

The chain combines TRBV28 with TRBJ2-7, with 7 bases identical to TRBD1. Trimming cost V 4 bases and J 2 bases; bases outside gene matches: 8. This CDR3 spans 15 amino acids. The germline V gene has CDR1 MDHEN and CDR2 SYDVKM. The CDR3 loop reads CASSSNGQAPYEQYF. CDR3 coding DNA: TGTGCCAGCAGTTCAAACGGACAGGCCCCCTACGAGCAGTACTTC.

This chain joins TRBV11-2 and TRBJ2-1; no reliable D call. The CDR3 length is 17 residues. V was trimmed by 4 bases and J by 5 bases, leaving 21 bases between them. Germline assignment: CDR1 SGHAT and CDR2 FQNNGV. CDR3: CASSSAPAWTNHNEQFF. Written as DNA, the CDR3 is TGTGCCAGCAGCTCCGCCCCCGCGTGGACCAACCACAATGAGCAGTTCTTC.

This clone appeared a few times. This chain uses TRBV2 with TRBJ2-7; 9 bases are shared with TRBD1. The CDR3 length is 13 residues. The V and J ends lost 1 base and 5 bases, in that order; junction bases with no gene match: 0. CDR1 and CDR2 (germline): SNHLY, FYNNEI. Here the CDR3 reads CASSEGTGDEQYF. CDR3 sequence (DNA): TGTGCCAGCAGTGAAGGGACAGGGGACGAGCAGTACTTC.

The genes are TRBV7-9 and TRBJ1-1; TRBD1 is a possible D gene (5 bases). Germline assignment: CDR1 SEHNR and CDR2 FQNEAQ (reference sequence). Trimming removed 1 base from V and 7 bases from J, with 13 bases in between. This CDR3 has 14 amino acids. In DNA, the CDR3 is TGTGCCAGCAGCTTAGTAGCAGGGCACAGTGAAGCTTTCTTT. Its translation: CASSLVAGHSEAFF.

This chain's CDR3 is CASSMDGRGHSTNEKLFF. CDR3 DNA sequence: TGTGCCAGTAGTATGGATGGTCGGGGACATTCAACTAATGAAAAACTGTTTTTT. V usage is TRBV19 and J usage is TRBJ1-4; perhaps TRBD1 as D (6 bases). V dropped 3 bases and J dropped 0 bases, with 17 bases sitting between them. Germline V gene lookup returns CDR1 LNHDA and CDR2 SQIVND (reference sequence). The CDR3 contains 18 residues.

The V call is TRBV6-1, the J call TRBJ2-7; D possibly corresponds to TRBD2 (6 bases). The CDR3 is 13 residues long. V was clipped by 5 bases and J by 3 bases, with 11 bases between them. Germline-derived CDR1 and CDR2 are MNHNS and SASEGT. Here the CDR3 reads CASSWDSGYEQYF. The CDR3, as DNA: TGTGCCAGCAGTTGGGACTCCGGCTACGAGCAGTACTTC.

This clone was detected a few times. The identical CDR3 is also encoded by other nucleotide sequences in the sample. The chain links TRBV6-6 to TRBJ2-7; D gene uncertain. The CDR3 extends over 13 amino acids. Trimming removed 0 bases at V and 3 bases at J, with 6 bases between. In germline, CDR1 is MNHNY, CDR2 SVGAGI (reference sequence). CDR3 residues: CASSYSKGYEQYF. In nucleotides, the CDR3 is TGTGCCAGCAGTTACTCGAAGGGCTACGAGCAGTACTTC.

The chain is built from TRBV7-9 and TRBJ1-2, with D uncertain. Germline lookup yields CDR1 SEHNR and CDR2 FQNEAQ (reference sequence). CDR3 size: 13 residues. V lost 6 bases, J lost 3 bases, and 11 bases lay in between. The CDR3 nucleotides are TGTGCCAGCAGATCGGACGGTGACTATGGCTACACCTTC. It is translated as CASRSDGDYGYTF.

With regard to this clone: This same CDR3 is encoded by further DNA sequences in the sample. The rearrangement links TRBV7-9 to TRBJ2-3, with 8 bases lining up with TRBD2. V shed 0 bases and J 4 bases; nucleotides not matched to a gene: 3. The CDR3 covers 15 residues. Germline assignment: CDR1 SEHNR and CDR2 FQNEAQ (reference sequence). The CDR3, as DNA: TGTGCCAGCAGCTTAGCCCGGGGGGGCGCAGATACGCAGTATTTT. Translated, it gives CASSLARGGADTQYF.

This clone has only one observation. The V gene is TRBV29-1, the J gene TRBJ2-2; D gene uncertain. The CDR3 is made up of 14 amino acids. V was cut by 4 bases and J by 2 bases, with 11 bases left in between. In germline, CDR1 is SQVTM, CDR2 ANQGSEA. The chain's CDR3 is CSVVRTENTGELFF. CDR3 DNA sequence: TGCAGCGTTGTACGGACCGAAAACACCGGGGAGCTGTTTTTT.

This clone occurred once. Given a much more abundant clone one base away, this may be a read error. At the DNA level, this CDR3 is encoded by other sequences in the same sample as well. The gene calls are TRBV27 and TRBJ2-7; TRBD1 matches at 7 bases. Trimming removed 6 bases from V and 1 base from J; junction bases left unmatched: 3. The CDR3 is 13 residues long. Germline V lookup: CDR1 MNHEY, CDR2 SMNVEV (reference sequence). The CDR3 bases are TGTGCCAGCAGCTCGACAGGGTCCTACGAGCAGTACTTC. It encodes CASSSTGSYEQYF.

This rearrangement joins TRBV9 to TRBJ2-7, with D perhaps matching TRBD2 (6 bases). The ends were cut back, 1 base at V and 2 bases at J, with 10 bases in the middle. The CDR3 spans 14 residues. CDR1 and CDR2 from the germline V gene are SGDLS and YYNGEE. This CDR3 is CASSVNSGPYEQYF. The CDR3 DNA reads TGTGCCAGCAGCGTAAATAGCGGACCCTACGAGCAGTACTTC.